Presented here are 2 T cell receptor beta chains from one specimen sequenced in a study of early T cells in non-severe SARS-CoV-2 infection. One entry per CDR3 protein results from TCRdb running MiXCR on the 5' RACE reads. The data hold fewer than 75,000 distinct CDR3 sequences, with around 20% observed a single time. Source: whole blood, taken at baseline. All receptors derive from an adult who was a healthcare worker with PCR-confirmed SARS-CoV-2 infection or an uninfected control (not recorded which).

This clonotype has at least ten counts. The chain has TRBV7-2 and TRBJ1-2; tentative D call: TRBD1 (6 bases). The ends were cut back, 5 bases at V and 2 bases at J, with 9 bases in the middle. CDR1 is SGHTA, CDR2 FQGNSA, per germline. The CDR3 extends over 13 amino acids. The CDR3 region is CASSGQLNYGYTF. CDR3 coding DNA: TGTGCCAGCAGCGGACAGTTAAACTATGGCTACACCTTC. Drawing the rest from reference TRBV7-2 and TRBJ1-2, the complete variable domain is GAGVSQSPSNKVTEKGKDVELRCDPISGHTALYWYRQSLGQGLEFLIYFQGNSAPDKSGLPSDRFSAERTGGSVSTLTIQRTQQEDSAVYLCASSGQLNYGYTFGSGTRLTVV.

This clonotype was found a few times. The chain links TRBV30 to TRBJ1-6, with D hard to call. V dropped 0 bases and J dropped 7 bases, with 10 bases sitting between them. The length of the CDR3 is 14 residues. From germline, CDR1 is GTSNPN and CDR2 SVGIG (reference sequence). CDR3 in DNA: TGTGCCTGGAGTGTAGGGCGGGGAAATTCACCCCTCCACTTT. Its translation is CAWSVGRGNSPLHF.